These 17 T cell receptor beta chains came from one sample sequenced in a study of CD8 T cells in Susac syndrome. Random-hexamer reverse transcription was applied to about 0.45 to 1 ug RNA. TCRdb ran MiXCR on the immunoSEQ multiplex PCR reads and lists one entry per CDR3 protein. The table shows a few hundred thousand distinct CDR3 sequences, with roughly 95% occurring only once. The sample comprised CD4+ T cells from PBMCs. Receptors originate from a human donor with multiple sclerosis.

The chain recombines TRBV29-1 with TRBJ1-1; D gene ambiguous. Germline V gene lookup returns CDR1 SQVTM and CDR2 ANQGSEA. This CDR3 spans 11 amino acids. V was clipped by 0 bases and J by 11 bases, with 10 bases between them. The CDR3 reads CSVEDLRLAFF. Written as DNA, the CDR3 is TGCAGCGTTGAAGATCTGCGACTGGCTTTCTTT.

V usage is TRBV7-8 and J usage is TRBJ2-4, with D tentatively TRBD1 or TRBD2 (5 bases each). The germline V gene encodes CDR1 SGHVS and CDR2 FQNEAQ. The germline V and J ends were trimmed by 5 bases and 9 bases, with 20 bases remaining between them. The CDR3 has 15 amino acids. CDR3 nucleotides: TGTGCCAGCAGCCTGACACGGGACCCAAGGCCCATTCAGTACTTC. This encodes CASSLTRDPRPIQYF.

This rearrangement joins TRBV6-4 to TRBJ1-5, with D maybe TRBD1 (5 bases). The CDR3 runs to 15 residues. Trimming left V 2 bases short and J 0 bases short, with 8 bases between. From germline, CDR1 is MRHNA and CDR2 SNTAGT. This chain's CDR3 is CASSDVGGSNQPQHF. The CDR3 coding sequence is TGTGCCAGCAGTGACGTTGGGGGTAGCAATCAGCCCCAGCATTTT.

The J gene is TRBJ1-1, the V gene TRBV30; D unresolved. The V gene's germline CDR1 is GTSNPN and CDR2 SVGIG (reference sequence). This CDR3 comprises 11 residues. Trimming left V 4 bases short and J 0 bases short, with 3 bases between. CDR3 sequence (DNA): TGTGCCTGGATTGTGAACACTGAAGCTTTCTTT. Its translation is CAWIVNTEAFF.

The chain is built from TRBV5-6 and TRBJ1-4; D is unresolved. V lost 4 bases and J 8 bases, leaving 15 bases between the germline ends. The length of the CDR3 is 14 residues. CDR1 and CDR2 from the germline V gene are SGHDT and YYEEEE. The chain's CDR3 is CASSRWLRREKLFF. CDR3 DNA: TGTGCCAGCAGCCGATGGTTGCGTCGAGAAAAACTGTTTTTT.

CDR3 sequence (DNA): TGTGCCACCAGTGACCCGACTAGCAGATATACGCAGTATTTT. It specifies CATSDPTSRYTQYF. The rearrangement links TRBV24-1 to TRBJ2-3; 7 nucleotides agree with TRBD2. V was pared by 4 bases and J by 7 bases, with 7 bases of the junction left unmatched. In germline, CDR1 is KGHDR, CDR2 SFDVKD. This CDR3 is 14 amino acids long.

The chain combines TRBV28 with TRBJ1-6; no clear D gene. The CDR3 is 13 residues long. Germline V CDR1 and CDR2: MDHEN, SYDVKM. V lost 6 bases, J lost 5 bases, and 8 bases lay in between. The CDR3 region is CASSFLHNSPLHF. CDR3 DNA: TGTGCCAGCAGCTTCCTCCATAATTCACCCCTCCACTTT.

V gene TRBV28 combines with J gene TRBJ1-2, with 7 bases fitting TRBD1. J gave up 4 bases and V 5 bases, and 4 bases lay outside the gene matches. CDR3 size: 13 residues. From germline, CDR1 is MDHEN and CDR2 SYDVKM. In DNA form, the CDR3 reads TGTGCCAGCAGTATGACAGGGCCCTATGGCTACACCTTC. Translation: CASSMTGPYGYTF.

The V call is TRBV20-1, the J call TRBJ1-3; possibly TRBD1 for D (5 bases). V was shortened by 6 bases and J by 0 bases, with 15 bases between the two germline ends. Looked up from germline, CDR1 is DFQATT and CDR2 is SNEGSKA (reference sequence). This CDR3 has 15 residues. This CDR3 is CSAPTPDTSGNTIYF. The CDR3 bases are TGCAGTGCCCCGACGCCGGACACCTCTGGAAACACCATATATTTT.

This clonotype was seen only once. This sequence joins TRBV18 and TRBJ1-2, with 9 bases matching TRBD1. V was clipped by 6 bases and J by 3 bases; unmatched bases: 8. In germline, CDR1 is KGHSH, CDR2 LQKENI. CDR3 length: 15 residues. The DNA of the CDR3 is TGTGCCAGCTCGCTACAAACAGGGGGCGACTATGGCTACACCTTC. It codes for CASSLQTGGDYGYTF. Full variable domain (rest looked up from reference TRBV18 and TRBJ1-2): NAGVMQNPRHLVRRRGQEARLRCSPMKGHSHVYWYRQLPEEGLKFMVYLQKENIIDESGMPKERFSAEFPKEGPSILRIQQVVRGDSAAYFCASSLQTGGDYGYTFGSGTRLTVV.

This chain uses TRBV6-5 with TRBJ2-7; 7 bases agree with TRBD1. Trimming at V came to 3 bases and at J to 8 bases, leaving 7 bases not matched to a gene. This CDR3 is built from 13 residues. Germline V lookup: CDR1 MNHEY, CDR2 SVGAGI. The CDR3 sequence is CASSYTGTVKQYV. The CDR3 coding sequence is TGTGCCAGCAGTTATACCGGGACAGTGAAGCAGTACGTC.

This sequence joins TRBV2 and TRBJ2-2; 8 nucleotides line up with TRBD1. The CDR3 consists of 14 residues. Germline CDR1 SNHLY, CDR2 FYNNEI. The V and J ends lost 6 bases and 4 bases, in that order; junction bases with no gene match: 4. The CDR3 sequence is CASRPGTGTGELFF. The CDR3 coding sequence is TGTGCCAGCAGACCCGGGACAGGCACCGGGGAGCTGTTTTTT.

The V call is TRBV10-3, the J call TRBJ2-5, with 13 bases fitting TRBD2. Germline CDR1 reads ENHRY; CDR2 reads SYGVKD. CDR3 size: 15 residues. After removal of 10 bases from V and 3 bases from J, the junction contained 8 bases not matched to a gene. The CDR3 DNA reads TGTGCCAAACCTCGGACTAGCGGGGGAAAAGAGACCCAGTACTTC. Its translation: CAKPRTSGGKETQYF.

The chain couples TRBV19 to TRBJ2-5, with D possibly being TRBD2 (6 bases). CDR1 and CDR2 from the germline V gene are LNHDA and SQIVND (reference sequence). Trimming stripped 7 bases from V and 3 bases from J, with 15 bases between. The CDR3 covers 14 residues. CDR3 residues: CASNPGGVEETQYF. CDR3 nucleotide sequence: TGTGCCAGTAACCCAGGCGGGGTGGAAGAGACCCAGTACTTC.

The CDR3 bases are TGTGCCAGCAGCCAAGAATCTATATCCTACGAGCAGTACTTC. Amino acids: CASSQESISYEQYF. This rearrangement joins TRBV3-1 to TRBJ2-7, with unresolved D. The CDR3 covers 14 residues. Germline V CDR1 and CDR2: LGHDT, YNNKEL (reference sequence). V gave up 0 bases and J gave up 1 base, with 7 bases separating them.

V gene TRBV5-1 combines with J gene TRBJ2-2, with TRBD2 matching 7 bases. CDR3 length equals 16 residues. J lost 3 bases, V lost 0 bases, and 5 bases had no gene match. Germline-derived CDR1 and CDR2 are SGHRS and YFSETQ. The CDR3 region has the DNA TGCGCCAGCAGCTTGGCCGGGGAGGGCTACACCGGGGAGCTGTTTTTT. This gives the protein CASSLAGEGYTGELFF.

The CDR3 reads CSARGGTEAFF. As DNA, the CDR3 is TGCAGTGCTAGGGGGGGGACTGAAGCTTTCTTT. The chain is built from TRBV20-1 and TRBJ1-1; possible D gene TRBD1, 5 bases. The CDR3 extends over 11 amino acids. With 3 bases removed from V and 5 bases from J, the gap between germline ends came to 7 bases. Germline loops: CDR1 DFQATT, CDR2 SNEGSKA (reference sequence).